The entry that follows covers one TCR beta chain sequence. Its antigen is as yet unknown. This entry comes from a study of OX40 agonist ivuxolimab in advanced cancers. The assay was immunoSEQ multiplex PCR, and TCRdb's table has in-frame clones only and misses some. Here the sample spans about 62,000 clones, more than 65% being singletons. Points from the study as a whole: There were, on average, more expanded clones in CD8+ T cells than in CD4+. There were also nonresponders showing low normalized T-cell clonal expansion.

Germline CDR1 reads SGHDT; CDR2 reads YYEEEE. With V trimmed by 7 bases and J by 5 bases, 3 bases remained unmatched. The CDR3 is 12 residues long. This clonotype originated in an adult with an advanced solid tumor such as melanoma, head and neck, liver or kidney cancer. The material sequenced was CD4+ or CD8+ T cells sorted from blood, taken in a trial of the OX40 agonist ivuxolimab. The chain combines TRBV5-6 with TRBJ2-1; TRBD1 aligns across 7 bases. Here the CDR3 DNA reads TGTGCCAGCGACAGGGCTGACAATGAGCAGTTCTTC. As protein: CASDRADNEQFF. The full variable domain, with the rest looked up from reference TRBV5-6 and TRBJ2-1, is DAGVTQSPTHLIKTRGQQVTLRCSPKSGHDTVSWYQQALGQGPQFIFQYYEEEERQRGNFPDRFSGHQFPNYSSELNVNALLLGDSALYLCASDRADNEQFFGPGTRLTVL.